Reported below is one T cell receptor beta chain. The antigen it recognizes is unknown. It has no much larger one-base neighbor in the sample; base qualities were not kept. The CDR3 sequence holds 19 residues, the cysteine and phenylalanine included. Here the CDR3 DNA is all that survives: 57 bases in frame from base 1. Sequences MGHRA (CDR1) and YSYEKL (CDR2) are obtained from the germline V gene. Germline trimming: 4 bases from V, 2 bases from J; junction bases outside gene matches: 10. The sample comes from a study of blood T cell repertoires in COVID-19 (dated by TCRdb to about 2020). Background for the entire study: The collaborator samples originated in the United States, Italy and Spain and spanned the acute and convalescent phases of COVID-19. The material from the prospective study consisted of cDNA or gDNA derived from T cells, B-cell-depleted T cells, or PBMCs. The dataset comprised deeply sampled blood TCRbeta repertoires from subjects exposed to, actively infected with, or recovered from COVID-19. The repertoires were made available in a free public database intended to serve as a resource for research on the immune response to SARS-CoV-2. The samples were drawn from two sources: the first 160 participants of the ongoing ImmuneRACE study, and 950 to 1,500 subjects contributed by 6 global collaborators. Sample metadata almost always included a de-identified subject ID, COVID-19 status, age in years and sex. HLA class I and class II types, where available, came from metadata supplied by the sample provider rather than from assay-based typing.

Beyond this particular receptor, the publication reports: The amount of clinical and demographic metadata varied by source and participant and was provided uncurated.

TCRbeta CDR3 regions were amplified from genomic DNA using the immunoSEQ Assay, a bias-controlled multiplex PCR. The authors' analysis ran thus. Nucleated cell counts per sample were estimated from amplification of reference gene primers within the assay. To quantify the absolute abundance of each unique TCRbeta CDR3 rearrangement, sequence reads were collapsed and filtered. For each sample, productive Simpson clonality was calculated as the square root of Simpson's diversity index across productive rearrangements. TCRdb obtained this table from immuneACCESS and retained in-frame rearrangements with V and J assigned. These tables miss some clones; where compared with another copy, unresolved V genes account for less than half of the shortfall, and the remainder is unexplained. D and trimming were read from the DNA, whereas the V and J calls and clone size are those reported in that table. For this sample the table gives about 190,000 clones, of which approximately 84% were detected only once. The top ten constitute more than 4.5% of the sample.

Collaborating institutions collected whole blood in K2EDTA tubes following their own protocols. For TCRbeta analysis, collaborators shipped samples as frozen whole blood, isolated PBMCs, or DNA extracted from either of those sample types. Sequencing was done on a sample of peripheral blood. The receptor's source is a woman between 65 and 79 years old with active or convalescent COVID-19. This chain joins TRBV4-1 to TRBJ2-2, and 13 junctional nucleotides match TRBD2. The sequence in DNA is TGCGCCAGCAGCCGCCAAAGGACTAGCGGGAGACCAAACACCGGGGAGCTGTTTTTT. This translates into CASSRQRTSGRPNTGELFF.